The sequence of this T cell receptor (beta chain) was determined in a study of identical twins. General observations from the study: Cross-sectional statistical analysis, not tracking of the same donors, underpinned the conclusions. Cord blood's abundant beta clonotypes had fewer insertions, unlike memory repertoires. Twin-shared out-of-frame alpha sequences were enriched for low generation probability. Out-of-frame beta chain sequences displayed weaker excess sharing between twins.

Via MiXCR, TCRdb re-called the 5' RACE reads, giving one row per CDR3 protein. The data contain about 1.7 million distinct CDR3 sequences, about 31% of them seen just once; the ten biggest clones take up 0.25% to 0.3%. As regards this clonotype: The antigen remains undetermined.

The ends were cut back, 3 bases at V and 7 bases at J, with 21 bases in the middle. CDR3 length equals 17 residues. This TCR derives from a newborn girl in good health. The rearrangement uses TRBV12-3 or TRBV12-4 and TRBJ1-4; possibly TRBD1 for D (5 bases). Specimen: cord blood. The CDR3 sequence is CASSFDHFGAYGEKLFF. CDR3 sequence (DNA): TGTGCCAGCAGTTTCGACCATTTTGGGGCCTACGGTGAAAAACTGTTTTTT.